This T cell receptor (beta chain) was sequenced in a study of monozygotic twins with inflammatory bowel disease. The CDR3 totals 11 residues. CDR1 and CDR2 from the germline V gene are DFQATT and SNEGSKA (reference sequence). Using the 5' RACE reads, TCRdb records one entry per CDR3 protein without DNA. The listing records 40,000 to 45,000 distinct CDR3 sequences. The chain carries TRBV20-1 and TRBJ2-7; the TCRdb call, TRBD1, lacks DNA for checking. The sample was blood. The clonotype was recovered from a human donor with ulcerative colitis or Crohn's disease, or a healthy co-twin of an affected twin (not recorded which). The CDR3 loop is CSFGHSYEQYF.